The rows below give T cell receptor beta chains drawn from one sample of a study of blood T cells in healthy people across ages. TCRdb processed the 5' RACE reads anew with MiXCR; each CDR3 protein has one entry. The repertoire consists of about 900,000 distinct CDR3 sequences, with about 48% occurring once and the leading ten covering 13%. The sample taken for sequencing was blood. These receptors were obtained from a young man in good health. The CDR3 runs from the conserved cysteine through the conserved F or W. A D gene is named only where the DNA matches it firmly.

V: TRBV5-1
D: -
length: 19
J: TRBJ2-7
CDR3: CASSLEVIEAPKSSYEQYF

V: TRBV6-2/TRBV6-3
D: TRBD2
length: 16
J: TRBJ2-1
CDR3: CASSYGLAGGTNEQFF

V: TRBV25-1
D: TRBD1
length: 15
J: TRBJ2-5
CDR3: CASSEARTGWETQYF

V: TRBV7-8
D: TRBD2
length: 18
J: TRBJ2-1
CDR3: CASSLVLAGEFLYNEQFF

V: TRBV27
D: -
length: 15
J: TRBJ1-1
CDR3: CASSSPFAGNTEAFF

V: TRBV9
D: -
length: 15
J: TRBJ2-3
CDR3: CASSGFHRDLDTQYF

V: TRBV7-7
D: -
length: 13
J: TRBJ2-5
CDR3: CASSDSNQETQYF

V: TRBV20-1
D: TRBD2
length: 17
J: TRBJ2-3
CDR3: CSARVVSGGMSTDTQYF

V: TRBV12-3/TRBV12-4
D: -
length: 14
J: TRBJ2-7
CDR3: CASSSADKHYEQYF

V: TRBV6-5
D: -
length: 15
J: TRBJ2-7
CDR3: CASSDDGRSSYEQYF

V: TRBV5-1
D: TRBD1
length: 15
J: TRBJ1-5
CDR3: CASSLAGTGGQPQHF

V: TRBV20-1
D: -
length: 13
J: -
CDR3: CSARDRVDYEQYF

V: TRBV11-2
D: TRBD2
length: 18
J: TRBJ2-3
CDR3: CASSGRLAGGGLTDTQYF

V: TRBV28
D: -
length: 16
J: -
CDR3: CASSPAPGGRAYEQYF

V: TRBV11-3
D: -
length: 13
J: TRBJ1-1
CDR3: CASNSGRYTEAFF

V: TRBV6-6
D: TRBD1
length: 15
J: TRBJ1-2
CDR3: CASRIGQAPNYGYTF

V: TRBV9
D: -
length: 15
J: TRBJ2-1
CDR3: CASSVGPGEGNEQFF

V: TRBV7-9
D: TRBD1
length: 14
J: TRBJ2-3
CDR3: CASSFQGAGDTQYF

V: TRBV6-1
D: -
length: 11
J: TRBJ2-5
CDR3: CASSVSVEQYF

V: TRBV7-9
D: -
length: 13
J: TRBJ2-5
CDR3: CASSFPREETQYF

V: TRBV27
D: -
length: 15
J: TRBJ2-3
CDR3: CASSLSVIESDTQYF

V: TRBV28
D: TRBD2
length: 14
J: -
CDR3: CASSFLAGSSEQYF

V: TRBV5-6
D: -
length: 17
J: -
CDR3: CASSPNLGGQDGYEQYF

V: TRBV7-9
D: -
length: 12
J: TRBJ2-2
CDR3: CASSSTDSQLFF

V: TRBV20-1
D: -
length: 11
J: TRBJ2-5
CDR3: CSVSVGETQYF

V: TRBV12-3/TRBV12-4
D: -
length: 13
J: TRBJ1-1
CDR3: CASSLGGLGEAFF

V: TRBV9
D: -
length: 15
J: TRBJ2-4
CDR3: CASSVAGGTKNIQYF

V: TRBV20-1
D: -
length: 13
J: TRBJ1-1
CDR3: CSALSGIQCEAFF

V: TRBV6-2/TRBV6-3
D: -
length: 14
J: TRBJ2-1
CDR3: CASSYSSTTNEQFF

V: TRBV6-2/TRBV6-3
D: -
length: 15
J: TRBJ1-2
CDR3: CASSYLKGSNYGYTF

V: TRBV6-5
D: TRBD1
length: 13
J: TRBJ1-2
CDR3: CASSYDRVHGYTF

V: TRBV5-1
D: TRBD1
length: 16
J: TRBJ2-2
CDR3: CASSPQGTGHTGELFF

V: TRBV7-9
D: -
length: 16
J: TRBJ2-3
CDR3: CASSLGAALLSGTQYF

V: TRBV27
D: -
length: 13
J: TRBJ1-6
CDR3: CASSKGLGSPLHF

V: TRBV4-1
D: TRBD2
length: 16
J: TRBJ2-1
CDR3: CASSQVGSGGASEQFF

V: TRBV28
D: TRBD1
length: 14
J: TRBJ2-7
CDR3: CASKTPGQNYEQYF

V: TRBV20-1
D: TRBD1
length: 12
J: TRBJ2-7
CDR3: CSPGQGTYEQYF